The T cell receptor (beta chain) under discussion was sequenced for a study of cytomegalovirus exposure and HLA in healthy donors. Study observations and caveats: The study recorded over 150 TCR beta chains that were cytomegalovirus-associated.

A note on this clone: The antigen is not known.

PCR amplification relied on 60 Vbeta primers (plus 13 Jbeta primers). The repertoire was sequenced with immunoSEQ multiplex PCR; TCRdb's copy has only in-frame clones and lacks some. The table includes fewer than 150,000 clones, 70% detected once. This receptor was obtained from a woman aged 25-40 years in good health and CMV-seronegative. The sequenced sample was PBMCs.

DNA of the CDR3: TGTGCCAGCAGCTTGGTCCCCGCGGGAGCCTACAATGAGCAGTTCTTC. Protein product: CASSLVPAGAYNEQFF. The chain employs TRBV5-8 and TRBJ2-1; TRBD2 matches 7 bases. CDR3 length: 16 residues. Germline-derived CDR1 and CDR2 are SGHTS and YDEGEE. V trimming: 0 bases; J trimming: 2 bases; junction bases outside the gene matches: 5.